The 15 T cell receptor beta chains reported below all come from one sample, sequenced in a study of shared clonotypes between healthy human individuals. Sequencing used immunoSEQ multiplex PCR; TCRdb keeps in-frame clones, though not all of them. The sample lists a few million clones, over 85% occurring once. The specimen sequenced was naive CD4+ T cells from PBMCs. The subset was: CD45RA+ positively selected. The receptors here all came from a man younger than 35 in good health. Some clones in this sample may be carry-over from other donors' samples.

The chain combines TRBV27 with TRBJ2-7, with 8 bases identical to TRBD1. The germline V gene encodes CDR1 MNHEY and CDR2 SMNVEV (reference sequence). This CDR3 spans 14 amino acids. J lost 1 base, V lost 4 bases, and 3 bases had no gene match. CDR3 in amino acids: CASSSDRDSYEQYF. The DNA for the CDR3 is TGTGCCAGCAGTTCGGACAGGGATTCCTACGAGCAGTACTTC.

This clone appeared once. This chain joins TRBV7-3 and TRBJ2-7; a possible D gene is TRBD1 (6 bases). The V end lost 3 bases, the J end lost 3 bases, and 12 bases lay between the germline ends. CDR1 is SGHTA, CDR2 FQGTGA, per germline. The length of the CDR3 is 14 residues. CDR3 sequence: CASSFGLQGYEQYF. For the CDR3, the DNA is TGTGCCAGCAGCTTCGGTTTACAGGGCTACGAGCAGTACTTC.

Written as DNA, the CDR3 is TGTGCCAGCAGTTCCGGGACCGCCCCCCCTATCGAGCAGTACTTC. Its translation: CASSSGTAPPIEQYF. This chain uses TRBV28 with TRBJ2-7; D tentatively reads TRBD1 or TRBD2 (5 bases each). Germline lookup yields CDR1 MDHEN and CDR2 SYDVKM. The CDR3 runs 15 residues. Trimming removed 4 bases at V and 6 bases at J, with 19 bases between.

The count of this clone is one. V and J are TRBV10-3 and TRBJ2-1, with TRBD2 identical over 7 bases. Germline V gives CDR1 ENHRY, CDR2 SYGVKD. V was clipped by 3 bases and J by 0 bases; unmatched bases: 23. The CDR3 loop spans 22 amino acids. The CDR3 sequence is CAISDSAGTDSFGLSSYNEQFF. The CDR3 DNA is TGTGCCATCAGTGATTCAGCGGGGACCGATTCCTTTGGGCTAAGCTCCTACAATGAGCAGTTCTTC.

The DNA of the CDR3 is TGCGCCAGCAGCCTCCAGAGGGGATCAGGGCACTATGGCTACACCTTC. As protein: CASSLQRGSGHYGYTF. The chain links TRBV4-3 to TRBJ1-2; D is perhaps TRBD1 (5 bases). The length of the CDR3 is 16 residues. V lost 4 bases and J 3 bases, leaving 18 bases between the germline ends. The germline V gene has CDR1 LGHNA and CDR2 YSLEER.

For this clone: Additional DNA sequences in this sample encode the identical CDR3. The V and J genes are TRBV18 and TRBJ2-1; D unclear. Germline V gene sequence: CDR1 KGHSH, CDR2 LQKENI. The CDR3 has 13 residues. V dropped 1 base and J dropped 5 bases, with 6 bases sitting between them. CDR3 residues: CASSPRLDNEQFF. Here the CDR3 DNA reads TGTGCCAGCTCACCACGGTTAGACAATGAGCAGTTCTTC.

In this sample, this clone turned up a few times. J is TRBJ1-5 and V is TRBV5-1; TRBD1 might be the D (6 bases). Trimming stripped 4 bases from V and 5 bases from J, with 13 bases between. In germline, CDR1 is SGHRS, CDR2 YFSETQ. The CDR3 contains 14 residues. CDR3 sequence reads: CASSAGQGHQPQHF. The DNA of the CDR3 is TGCGCCAGCAGCGCGGGGCAGGGGCATCAGCCCCAGCATTTT. The variable domain in full, with the rest retrieved from reference TRBV5-1 and TRBJ1-5, is KAGVTQTPRYLIKTRGQQVTLSCSPISGHRSVSWYQQTPGQGLQFLFEYFSETQRNKGNFPGRFSGRQFSNSRSEMNVSTLELGDSALYLCASSAGQGHQPQHFGDGTRLSIL.

This chain connects TRBV27 to TRBJ1-3; D is undetermined. The CDR3 length is 15 residues. Germline V gives CDR1 MNHEY, CDR2 SMNVEV (reference sequence). V was pared by 5 bases and J by 0 bases, with 11 bases between. The DNA for the CDR3 is TGTGCCAGCAGTCCCCGTGGGAGCTCTGGAAACACCATATATTTT. This translates into CASSPRGSSGNTIYF.

This chain uses TRBV4-1 with TRBJ2-2; D gene uncertain. The CDR3 totals 17 residues. Germline V gives CDR1 MGHRA, CDR2 YSYEKL. V was shortened by 2 bases and J by 4 bases, with 17 bases between the two germline ends. The CDR3 DNA reads TGCGCCAGCAGCCAAAGTCCTGATGGGCGAAGCACCGGGGAGCTGTTTTTT. This translates into CASSQSPDGRSTGELFF.

The V gene is TRBV6-1, the J gene TRBJ2-1; tentative D call: TRBD1 (5 bases). Germline lookup yields CDR1 MNHNS and CDR2 SASEGT. Trimming stripped 8 bases from V and 8 bases from J, with 16 bases between. CDR3 length: 13 amino acids. The CDR3 sequence is CASLEKGLHEQFF. The CDR3 DNA follows: TGTGCCAGCCTTGAAAAGGGGTTACATGAGCAGTTCTTC.

This rearrangement joins TRBV18 to TRBJ2-2; 9 positions agree with TRBD1. V lost 6 bases to trimming and J lost 7 bases; unmatched junction nucleotides: 9. The CDR3 is 15 amino acids. CDR1 and CDR2 from the germline V gene are KGHSH and LQKENI. Written as DNA, the CDR3 is TGTGCCAGCTCGCCAGGACAGGGGAGGTTCGGGGAGCTGTTTTTT. Its translation is CASSPGQGRFGELFF. The full variable domain, completed using reference TRBV18 and TRBJ2-2, is NAGVMQNPRHLVRRRGQEARLRCSPMKGHSHVYWYRQLPEEGLKFMVYLQKENIIDESGMPKERFSAEFPKEGPSILRIQQVVRGDSAAYFCASSPGQGRFGELFFGEGSRLTVL.

The CDR3 DNA sequence: TGTGCCAGCAGTTTTTTGGGGGATTCAGAGACCCAGTACTTC. Residues: CASSFLGDSETQYF. The V call is TRBV28, the J call TRBJ2-5, with D possibly called TRBD1 or TRBD2 (5 bases each). CDR3 length: 14 amino acids. The V gene lost 3 bases and the J gene lost 4 bases, with 12 bases spanning the gap. Germline CDR1 MDHEN, CDR2 SYDVKM. Looking up the rest from reference TRBV28 and TRBJ2-5 gives the full variable domain: DVKVTQSSRYLVKRTGEKVFLECVQDMDHENMFWYRQDPGLGLRLIYFSYDVKMKEKGDIPEGYSVSREKKERFSLILESASTNQTSMYLCASSFLGDSETQYFGPGTRLLVL.

This rearrangement joins TRBV30 to TRBJ2-7, with a tentative D call TRBD2 (5 bases). The CDR3 has 12 residues. The ends were cut back, 5 bases at V and 9 bases at J, with 17 bases in the middle. Germline CDR1 reads GTSNPN; CDR2 reads SVGIG (reference sequence). The DNA of the CDR3 is TGTGCCTGGGGCCTTACACGAGGGCTGCAGTACTTC. This codes for CAWGLTRGLQYF.

About this clone itself: Other DNA sequences in the same sample also yield this CDR3. This rearrangement joins TRBV5-1 to TRBJ1-5, with D uncertain. Germline V gene lookup returns CDR1 SGHRS and CDR2 YFSETQ. Trimming took off 5 bases at V and 2 bases at J, with 11 bases between the two ends. This CDR3 comprises 14 residues. CDR3 sequence (DNA): TGCGCCAGCAGTCCCTCTTCTGGCAATCAGCCCCAGCATTTT. This translates into CASSPSSGNQPQHF.

The J gene is TRBJ2-2, the V gene TRBV18, with D maybe TRBD2 (6 bases). The V and J ends lost 3 bases and 4 bases respectively, with 9 bases between them. Germline V gene lookup returns CDR1 KGHSH and CDR2 LQKENI. The CDR3 spans 14 residues. CDR3 in DNA: TGTGCCAGCTCACCGACCGGGAGCACCGGGGAGCTGTTTTTT. This translates into CASSPTGSTGELFF.